In this sample, the clone carrying this T cell receptor beta chain turned up a few times. The CDR3 contains 15 residues. Germline assignment: CDR1 SGHTA and CDR2 FQGNSA. After removal of 1 base from V and 7 bases from J, the junction contained 7 bases not matched to a gene. Sample-barcoded 5' priming and a J-beta primer mix drove a second PCR of roughly 6 to 12 cycles. Via MiXCR, TCRdb re-called the 5' RACE reads, giving one row per CDR3 protein. The sample comprises 1.5 million to 2 million distinct CDR3 sequences, approximately 40% of which are singletons, and roughly 24% rests with the top ten. The record originates from a study of blood T cells in healthy people across ages. Staff drew around 10 milliliters of peripheral blood from each donor. Isolating PBMCs gave at least 6 million of these cells per sample.

This chain joins TRBV7-2 and TRBJ2-1; 7 bases map to TRBD2. This TCR derives from a human donor in good health. Input material: blood. CDR3 loop: CASSLVKRGLNEQFF. The CDR3 coding sequence is TGTGCCAGCAGCTTAGTGAAGCGGGGCTTGAATGAGCAGTTCTTC.